The clone carrying this T cell receptor (beta chain) appeared a few times. Its target is not known. This table comes from immunoSEQ multiplex PCR, and its TCRdb copy is limited to in-frame clones, with some not included. The sample yields 200,000 to 300,000 clones, approximately 87% seen once. Noted treatment: around 19 received Ad26.COV2.S at low or high dose, single or two shots; about 5 received placebo; per-sample allocation not given. Day 63 after the first injection of vaccine or placebo was the sampling time. It was an adult aged 18-55 years in Boston who was the donor. These data are taken from a study of Ad26.COV2.S vaccination and SARS-CoV-2 variants. Study-level information: Among those in the COV1001 Ad26.COV2.S trial arm was the donor. Study conclusions and caveats: Analytic work on TCR breadth and depth might have understated the full extent of total T cell responses. Responses of spike-specific T cells (both CD8+ and CD4+) reportedly showed substantial breadth after vaccination.

This CDR3 comprises 15 residues. The V and J ends lost 6 bases and 0 bases respectively, with 14 bases between them. The germline CDR1 and CDR2 sequences are MNHEY and SMNVEV (reference sequence). Specimen: peripheral blood, collected in a trial of Ad26.COV2.S vaccine versus placebo. This chain joins TRBV27 and TRBJ2-5; D gene uncertain. The source is a person between 18 and 59 years old who received the Ad26.COV2.S COVID-19 vaccine or a placebo. The CDR3, as DNA: TGTGCCAGCAGGGCGTACGAAAGCTACCAAGAGACCCAGTACTTC. It is translated as CASRAYESYQETQYF.